This T cell receptor (beta chain) is from a study of blood T cells in healthy people across ages. Study as a whole: Template switching caught about one barcoded beta molecule for each two T cells.

Then a second PCR, running about 6 to 12 cycles, was carried out with a sample-barcoded 5' primer and a J-beta primer mix. From the 5' RACE reads, TCRdb called clonotypes with MiXCR, one entry per CDR3 protein. The sample lists about 510,000 distinct CDR3 sequences; roughly a quarter were seen once. Roughly 9.5 milliliters of peripheral blood were drawn from each donor into EDTA-treated tubes. Researchers isolated at least 7 million PBMCs per sample. This clonotype was counted between two and nine times. These data were likewise used in another study, on T cells of mothers and their children. According to that study: It was observed that no persistent microchimeric T cell clones could be detected.

The sequenced sample was blood. The receptor was derived from a boy aged 2 to 10 in good health.

Here the CDR3 reads CAISESGEDRGGYTF. As DNA, the CDR3 is TGTGCCATCAGTGAGTCAGGAGAAGACAGGGGTGGCTACACCTTC. This rearrangement joins TRBV10-3 to TRBJ1-2; 8 nucleotides match TRBD1. The CDR3 contains 15 residues. The trim removed 0 bases at V and 7 bases at J, leaving 7 bases unmatched. Germline V CDR1 and CDR2: ENHRY, SYGVKD.